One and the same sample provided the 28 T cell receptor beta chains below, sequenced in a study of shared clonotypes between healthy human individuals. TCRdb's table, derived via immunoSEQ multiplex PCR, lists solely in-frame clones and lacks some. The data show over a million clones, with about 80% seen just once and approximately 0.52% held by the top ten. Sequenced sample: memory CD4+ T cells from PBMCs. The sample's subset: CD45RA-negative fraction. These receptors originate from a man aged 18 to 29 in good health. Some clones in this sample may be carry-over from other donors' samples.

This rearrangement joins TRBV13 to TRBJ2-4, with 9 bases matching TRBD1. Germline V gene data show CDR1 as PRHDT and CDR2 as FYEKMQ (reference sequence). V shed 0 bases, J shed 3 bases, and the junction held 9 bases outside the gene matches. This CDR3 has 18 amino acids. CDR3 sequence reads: CASSLGIDRGVGKNIQYF. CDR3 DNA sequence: TGTGCCAGCAGCTTAGGGATAGACAGGGGGGTCGGCAAAAACATTCAGTACTTC.

CDR3 region: CAWRKFGQPNEKLFF. CDR3 sequence (DNA): TGTGCCTGGAGGAAATTCGGACAGCCTAATGAAAAACTGTTTTTT. The V and J genes are TRBV30 and TRBJ1-4; weak D call: TRBD1 (6 bases). The CDR3 spans 15 residues. Trimming removed 3 bases from V and 3 bases from J, with 14 bases in between. Looked up from germline, CDR1 is GTSNPN and CDR2 is SVGIG (reference sequence).

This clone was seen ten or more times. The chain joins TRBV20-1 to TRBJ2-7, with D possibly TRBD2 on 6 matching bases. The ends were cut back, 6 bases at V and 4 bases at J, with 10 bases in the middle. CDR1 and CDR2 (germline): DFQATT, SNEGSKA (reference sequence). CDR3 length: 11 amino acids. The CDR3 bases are TGCAGTGCCCACGGGAGTTACGAGCAGTACTTC. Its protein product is CSAHGSYEQYF.

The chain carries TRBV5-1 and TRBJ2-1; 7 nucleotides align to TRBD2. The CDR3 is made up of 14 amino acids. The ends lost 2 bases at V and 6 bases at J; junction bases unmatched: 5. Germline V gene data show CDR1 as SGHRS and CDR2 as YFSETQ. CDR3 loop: CASSFERDLNEQFF. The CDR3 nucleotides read TGCGCCAGCAGCTTCGAGCGGGATCTCAATGAGCAGTTCTTC.

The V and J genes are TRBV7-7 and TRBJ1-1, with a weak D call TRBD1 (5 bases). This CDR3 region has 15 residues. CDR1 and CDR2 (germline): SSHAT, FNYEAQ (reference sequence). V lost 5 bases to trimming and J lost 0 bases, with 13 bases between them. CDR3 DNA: TGTGCCAGCAGCCCGTGGCAGGGCCTGAACACTGAAGCTTTCTTT. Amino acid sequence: CASSPWQGLNTEAFF.

CDR3 sequence: CAWSLTGSTYEQYF. The DNA for the CDR3 is TGTGCCTGGAGCTTGACAGGGTCTACCTACGAGCAGTACTTC. The chain uses TRBV30 and TRBJ2-7; 7 nucleotides line up with TRBD1. There are 14 residues in the CDR3. V shed 3 bases, J shed 2 bases, and the junction held 7 bases outside the gene matches. The V gene's germline CDR1 is GTSNPN and CDR2 SVGIG (reference sequence).

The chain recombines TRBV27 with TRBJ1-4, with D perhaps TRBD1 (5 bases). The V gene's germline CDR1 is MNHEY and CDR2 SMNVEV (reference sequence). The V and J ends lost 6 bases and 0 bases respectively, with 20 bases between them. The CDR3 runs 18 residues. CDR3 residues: CASRKGKREGSTNEKLFF. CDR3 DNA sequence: TGTGCCAGCAGAAAGGGGAAAAGGGAAGGATCAACTAATGAAAAACTGTTTTTT.

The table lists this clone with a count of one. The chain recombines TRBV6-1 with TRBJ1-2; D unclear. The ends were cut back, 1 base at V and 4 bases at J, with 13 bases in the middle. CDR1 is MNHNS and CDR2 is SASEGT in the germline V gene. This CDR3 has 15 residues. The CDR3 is CASSEGSVGGYGYTF. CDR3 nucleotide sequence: TGTGCCAGCAGTGAAGGAAGTGTCGGTGGCTATGGCTACACCTTC.

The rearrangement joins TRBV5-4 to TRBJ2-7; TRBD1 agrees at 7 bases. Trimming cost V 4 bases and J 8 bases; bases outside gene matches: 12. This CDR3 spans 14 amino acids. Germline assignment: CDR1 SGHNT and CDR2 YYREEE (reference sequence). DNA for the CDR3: TGTGCCAGCAGCACCCGGGACAGCCCCTCAAAGCAGTACTTC. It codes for CASSTRDSPSKQYF.

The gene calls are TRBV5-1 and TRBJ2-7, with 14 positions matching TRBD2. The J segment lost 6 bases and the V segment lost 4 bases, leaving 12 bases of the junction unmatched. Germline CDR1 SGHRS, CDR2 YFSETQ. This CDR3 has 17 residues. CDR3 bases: TGCGCCAGCAGCGCGACCGGGACTAGCGGGAGTCTGGTCGAGCAGTACTTC. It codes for CASSATGTSGSLVEQYF.

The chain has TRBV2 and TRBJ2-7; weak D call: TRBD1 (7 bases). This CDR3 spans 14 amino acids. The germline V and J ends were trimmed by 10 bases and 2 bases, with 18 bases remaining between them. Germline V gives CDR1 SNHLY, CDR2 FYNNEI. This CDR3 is CATQGGQYTYEQYF. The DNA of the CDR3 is TGTGCCACTCAGGGGGGACAGTATACCTACGAGCAGTACTTC.

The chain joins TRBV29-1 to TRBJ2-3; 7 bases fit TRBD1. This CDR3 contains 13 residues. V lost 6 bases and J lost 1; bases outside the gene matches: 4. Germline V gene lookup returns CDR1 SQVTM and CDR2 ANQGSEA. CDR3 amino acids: CSVGDSGTDTQYF. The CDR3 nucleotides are TGCAGCGTAGGGGACAGTGGCACAGATACGCAGTATTTT.

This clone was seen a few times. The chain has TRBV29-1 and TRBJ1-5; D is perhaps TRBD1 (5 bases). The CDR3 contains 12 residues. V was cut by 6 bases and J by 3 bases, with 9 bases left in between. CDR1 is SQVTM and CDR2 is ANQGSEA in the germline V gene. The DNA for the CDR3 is TGCAGCGTCAGGGAACCCAATCAGCCCCAGCATTTT. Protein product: CSVREPNQPQHF.

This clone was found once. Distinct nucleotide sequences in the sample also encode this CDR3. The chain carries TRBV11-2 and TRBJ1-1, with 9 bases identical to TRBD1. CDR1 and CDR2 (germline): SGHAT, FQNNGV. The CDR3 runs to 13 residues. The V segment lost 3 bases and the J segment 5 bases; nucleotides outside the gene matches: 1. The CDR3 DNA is TGTGCCAGCAGCTTGGGACAGGGTACTGAAGCTTTCTTT. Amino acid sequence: CASSLGQGTEAFF.

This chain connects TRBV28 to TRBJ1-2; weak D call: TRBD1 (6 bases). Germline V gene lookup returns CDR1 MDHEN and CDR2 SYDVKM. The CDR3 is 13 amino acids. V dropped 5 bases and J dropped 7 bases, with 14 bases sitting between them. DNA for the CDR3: TGTGCCAGCAGTCTACCAGGGGCGGGTGGCTACACCTTC. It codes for CASSLPGAGGYTF.

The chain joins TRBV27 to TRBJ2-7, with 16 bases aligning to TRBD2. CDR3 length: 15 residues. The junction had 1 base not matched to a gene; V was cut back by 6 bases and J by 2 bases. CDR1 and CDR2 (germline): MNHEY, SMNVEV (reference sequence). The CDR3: CASRGLAGGTYEQYF. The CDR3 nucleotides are TGTGCCAGCAGGGGACTAGCGGGAGGGACCTACGAGCAGTACTTC.

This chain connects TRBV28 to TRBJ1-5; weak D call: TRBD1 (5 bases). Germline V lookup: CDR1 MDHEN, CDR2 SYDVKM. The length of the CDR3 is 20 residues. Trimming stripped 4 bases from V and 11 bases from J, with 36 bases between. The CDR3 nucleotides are TGTGCCAGCAGTTCCCCAGGTAGCCCCAAACATTGGGGGGAGAGTGGGTCCCAGCATTTT. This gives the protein CASSSPGSPKHWGESGSQHF.

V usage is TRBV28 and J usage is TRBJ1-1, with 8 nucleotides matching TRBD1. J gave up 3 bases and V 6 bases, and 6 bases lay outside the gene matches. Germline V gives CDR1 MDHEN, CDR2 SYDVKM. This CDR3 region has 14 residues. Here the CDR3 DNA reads TGTGCCAGCAGGCTCACAGGGGGACACACTGAAGCTTTCTTT. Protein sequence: CASRLTGGHTEAFF.

The CDR3 spells CASRSVDVVGVTGYTF. CDR3 in DNA: TGTGCCAGTAGAAGTGTGGATGTCGTGGGGGTAACCGGCTACACCTTC. The chain links TRBV19 to TRBJ1-2, with TRBD1 as a possible D gene (5 bases). This CDR3 is built from 16 residues. V gave up 6 bases and J gave up 8 bases, with 25 bases separating them. Germline CDR1 LNHDA, CDR2 SQIVND (reference sequence).

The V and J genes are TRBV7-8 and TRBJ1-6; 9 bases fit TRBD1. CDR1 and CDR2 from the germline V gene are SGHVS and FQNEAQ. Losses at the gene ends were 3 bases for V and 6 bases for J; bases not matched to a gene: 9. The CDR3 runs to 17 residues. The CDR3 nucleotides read TGTGCCAGCAGCTTTAACCGGAGACAGGGGGGTAATTCACCCCTCCACTTT. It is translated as CASSFNRRQGGNSPLHF.

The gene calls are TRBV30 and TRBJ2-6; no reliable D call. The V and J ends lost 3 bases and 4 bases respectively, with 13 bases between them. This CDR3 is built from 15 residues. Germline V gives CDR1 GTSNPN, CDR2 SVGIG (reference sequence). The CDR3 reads CAWSELSGGANVLTF. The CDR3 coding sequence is TGTGCCTGGAGCGAACTCTCTGGGGGGGCCAACGTCCTGACTTTC.

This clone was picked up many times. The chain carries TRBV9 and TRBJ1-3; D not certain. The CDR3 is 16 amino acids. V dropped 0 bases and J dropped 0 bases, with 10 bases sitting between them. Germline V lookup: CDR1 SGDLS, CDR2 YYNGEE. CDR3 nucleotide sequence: TGTGCCAGCAGCGTAGGTTGGGTGATCTCTGGAAACACCATATATTTT. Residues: CASSVGWVISGNTIYF.

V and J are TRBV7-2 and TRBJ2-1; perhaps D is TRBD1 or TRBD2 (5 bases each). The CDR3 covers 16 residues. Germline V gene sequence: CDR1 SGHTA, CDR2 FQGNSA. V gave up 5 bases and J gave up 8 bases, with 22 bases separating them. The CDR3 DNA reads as TGTGCCAGCAGCCCCACTTGGACATCTAGGGACGATGAGCAGTTCTTC. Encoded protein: CASSPTWTSRDDEQFF. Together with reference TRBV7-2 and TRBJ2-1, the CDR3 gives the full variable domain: GAGVSQSPSNKVTEKGKDVELRCDPISGHTALYWYRQSLGQGLEFLIYFQGNSAPDKSGLPSDRFSAERTGGSVSTLTIQRTQQEDSAVYLCASSPTWTSRDDEQFFGPGTRLTVL.

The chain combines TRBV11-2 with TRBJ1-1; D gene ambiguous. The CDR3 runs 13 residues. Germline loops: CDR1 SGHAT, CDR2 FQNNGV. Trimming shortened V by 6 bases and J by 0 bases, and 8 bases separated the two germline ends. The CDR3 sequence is CASRPSMNTEAFF. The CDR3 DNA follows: TGTGCCAGCAGGCCCAGCATGAACACTGAAGCTTTCTTT.

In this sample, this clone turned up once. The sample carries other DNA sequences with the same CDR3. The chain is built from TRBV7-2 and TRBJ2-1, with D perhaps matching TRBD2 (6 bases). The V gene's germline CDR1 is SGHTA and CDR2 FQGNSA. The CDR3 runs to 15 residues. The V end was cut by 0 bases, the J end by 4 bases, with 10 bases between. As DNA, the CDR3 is TGTGCCAGCAGCTTAGCGGGAGGACCTTACAATGAGCAGTTCTTC. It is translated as CASSLAGGPYNEQFF.

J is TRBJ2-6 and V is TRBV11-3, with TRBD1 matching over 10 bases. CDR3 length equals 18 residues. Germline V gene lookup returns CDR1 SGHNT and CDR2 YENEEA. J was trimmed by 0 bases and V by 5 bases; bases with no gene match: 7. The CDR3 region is CASSPRQGASSGANVLTF. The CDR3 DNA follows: TGTGCCAGCAGCCCGAGACAGGGGGCTTCCTCTGGGGCCAACGTCCTGACTTTC. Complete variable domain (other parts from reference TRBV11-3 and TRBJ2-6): EAGVVQSPRYKIIEKKQPVAFWCNPISGHNTLYWYLQNLGQGPELLIRYENEEAVDDSQLPKDRFSAERLKGVDSTLKIQPAELGDSAVYLCASSPRQGASSGANVLTFGAGSRLTVL.

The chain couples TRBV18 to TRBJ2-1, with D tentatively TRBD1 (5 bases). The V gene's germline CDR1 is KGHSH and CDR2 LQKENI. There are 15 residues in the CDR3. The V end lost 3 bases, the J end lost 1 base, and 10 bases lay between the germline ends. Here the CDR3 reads CASSPGRVSYNEQFF. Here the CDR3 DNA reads TGTGCCAGCTCACCGGGCAGGGTGTCCTACAATGAGCAGTTCTTC. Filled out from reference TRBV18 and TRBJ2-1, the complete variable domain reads NAGVMQNPRHLVRRRGQEARLRCSPMKGHSHVYWYRQLPEEGLKFMVYLQKENIIDESGMPKERFSAEFPKEGPSILRIQQVVRGDSAAYFCASSPGRVSYNEQFFGPGTRLTVL.

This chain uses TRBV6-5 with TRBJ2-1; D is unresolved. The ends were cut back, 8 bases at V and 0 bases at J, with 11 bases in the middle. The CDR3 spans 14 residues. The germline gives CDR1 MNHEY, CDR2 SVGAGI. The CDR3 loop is CASRTDFSYNEQFF. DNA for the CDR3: TGTGCCAGCCGTACCGACTTCTCCTACAATGAGCAGTTCTTC.